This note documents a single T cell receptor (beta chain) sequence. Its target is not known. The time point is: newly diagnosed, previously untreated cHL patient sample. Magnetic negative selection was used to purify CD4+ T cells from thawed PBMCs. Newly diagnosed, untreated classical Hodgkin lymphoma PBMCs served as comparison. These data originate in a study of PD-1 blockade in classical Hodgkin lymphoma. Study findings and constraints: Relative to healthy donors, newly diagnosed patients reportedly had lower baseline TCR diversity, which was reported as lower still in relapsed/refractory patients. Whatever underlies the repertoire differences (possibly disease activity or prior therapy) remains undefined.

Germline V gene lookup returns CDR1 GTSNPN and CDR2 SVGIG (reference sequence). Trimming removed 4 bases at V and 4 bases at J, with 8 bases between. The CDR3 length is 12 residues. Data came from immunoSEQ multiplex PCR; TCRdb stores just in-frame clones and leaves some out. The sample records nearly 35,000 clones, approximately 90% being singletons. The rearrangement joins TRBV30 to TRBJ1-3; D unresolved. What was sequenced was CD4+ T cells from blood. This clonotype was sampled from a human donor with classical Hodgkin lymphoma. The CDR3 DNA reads TGTGCCTGGATTGCAGGAGGAAACACCATATATTTT. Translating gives CAWIAGGNTIYF.